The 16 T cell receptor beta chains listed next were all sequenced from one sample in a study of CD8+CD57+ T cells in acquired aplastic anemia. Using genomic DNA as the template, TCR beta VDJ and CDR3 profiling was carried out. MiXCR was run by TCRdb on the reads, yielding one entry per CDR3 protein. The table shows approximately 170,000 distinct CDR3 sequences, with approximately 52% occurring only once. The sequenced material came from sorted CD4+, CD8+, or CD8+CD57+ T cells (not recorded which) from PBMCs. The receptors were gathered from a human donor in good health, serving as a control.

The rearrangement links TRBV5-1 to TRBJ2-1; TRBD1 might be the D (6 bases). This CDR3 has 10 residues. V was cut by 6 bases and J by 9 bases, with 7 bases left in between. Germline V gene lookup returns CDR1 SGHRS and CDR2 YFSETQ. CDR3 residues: CASTGVEQFF. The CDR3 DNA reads TGCGCCAGCACAGGGGTTGAGCAGTTCTTC.

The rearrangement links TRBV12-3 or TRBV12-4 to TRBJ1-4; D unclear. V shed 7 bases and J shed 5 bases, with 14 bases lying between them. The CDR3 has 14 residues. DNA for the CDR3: TGTGCCAGCATTCACGGGGATGGAAATGAAAAACTGTTTTTT. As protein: CASIHGDGNEKLFF.

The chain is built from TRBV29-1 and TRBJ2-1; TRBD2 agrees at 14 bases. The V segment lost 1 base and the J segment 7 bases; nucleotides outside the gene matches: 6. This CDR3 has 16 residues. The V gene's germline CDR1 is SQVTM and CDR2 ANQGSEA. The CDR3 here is CSVEAGTSGSVNEQFF. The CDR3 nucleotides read TGCAGCGTTGAAGCCGGGACTAGCGGGAGTGTGAATGAGCAGTTCTTC.

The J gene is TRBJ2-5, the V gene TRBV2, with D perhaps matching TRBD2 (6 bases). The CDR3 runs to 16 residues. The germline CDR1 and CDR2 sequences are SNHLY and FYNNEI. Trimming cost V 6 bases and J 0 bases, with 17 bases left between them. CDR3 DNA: TGTGCCAGCAGGAAACGGAGTGGAGGGGACCAAGAGACCCAGTACTTC. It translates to CASRKRSGGDQETQYF. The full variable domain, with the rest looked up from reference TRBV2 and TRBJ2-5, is EPEVTQTPSHQVTQMGQEVILRCVPISNHLYFYWYRQILGQKVEFLVSFYNNEISEKSEIFDDQFSVERPDGSNFTLKIRSTKLEDSAMYFCASRKRSGGDQETQYFGPGTRLLVL.

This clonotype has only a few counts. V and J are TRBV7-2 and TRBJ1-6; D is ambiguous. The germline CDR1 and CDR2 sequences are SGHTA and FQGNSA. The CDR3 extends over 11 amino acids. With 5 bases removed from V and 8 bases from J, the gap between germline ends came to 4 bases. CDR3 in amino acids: CASSPDSPLHF. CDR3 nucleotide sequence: TGTGCCAGCAGCCCGGATTCACCCCTCCACTTT.

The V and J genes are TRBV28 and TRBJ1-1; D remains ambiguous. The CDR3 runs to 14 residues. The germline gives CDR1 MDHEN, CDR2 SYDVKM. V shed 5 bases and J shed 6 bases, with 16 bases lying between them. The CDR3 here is CASSPGIKGSEAFF. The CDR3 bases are TGTGCCAGCAGTCCCGGTATCAAGGGTTCTGAAGCTTTCTTT.

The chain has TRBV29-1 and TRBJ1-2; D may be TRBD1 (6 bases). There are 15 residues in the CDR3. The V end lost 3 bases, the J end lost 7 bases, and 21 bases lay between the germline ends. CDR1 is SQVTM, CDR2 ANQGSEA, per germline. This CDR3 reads CSVDEEGQGRFGYTF. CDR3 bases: TGCAGCGTTGATGAGGAGGGGCAGGGGAGGTTTGGCTACACCTTC.

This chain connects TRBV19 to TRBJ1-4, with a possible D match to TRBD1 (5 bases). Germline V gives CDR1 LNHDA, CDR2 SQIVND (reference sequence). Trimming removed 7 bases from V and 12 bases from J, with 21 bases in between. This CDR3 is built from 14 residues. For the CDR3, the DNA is TGTGCCAGTAACGTGGGGGGTCGGGCTCTTGAACTGTTTTTT. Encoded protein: CASNVGGRALELFF.

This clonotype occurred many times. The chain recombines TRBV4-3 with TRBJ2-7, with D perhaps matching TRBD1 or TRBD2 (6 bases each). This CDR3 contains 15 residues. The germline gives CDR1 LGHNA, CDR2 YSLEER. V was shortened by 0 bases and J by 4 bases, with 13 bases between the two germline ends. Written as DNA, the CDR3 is TGCGCCAGCAGCCAAGAAGGACTACAGGGATACGAGCAGTACTTC. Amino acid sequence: CASSQEGLQGYEQYF.

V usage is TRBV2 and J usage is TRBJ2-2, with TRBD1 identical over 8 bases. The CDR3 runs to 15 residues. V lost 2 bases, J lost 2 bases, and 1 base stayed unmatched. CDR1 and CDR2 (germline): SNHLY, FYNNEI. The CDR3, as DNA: TGTGCCAGCAGTGAACAGGGGGCTAACACCGGGGAGCTGTTTTTT. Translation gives CASSEQGANTGELFF.

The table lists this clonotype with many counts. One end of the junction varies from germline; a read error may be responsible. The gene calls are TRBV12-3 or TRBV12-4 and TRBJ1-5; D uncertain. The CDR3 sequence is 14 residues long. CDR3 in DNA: TGTGCCAGCAGTTTAGACAGCTACAATCATCCCCAGCATTTT. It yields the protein CASSLDSYNHPQHF.

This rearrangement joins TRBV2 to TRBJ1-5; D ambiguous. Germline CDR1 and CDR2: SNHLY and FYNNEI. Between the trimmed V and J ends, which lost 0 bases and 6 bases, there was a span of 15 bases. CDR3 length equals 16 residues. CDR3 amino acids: CASSEAGKGSGQPQHF. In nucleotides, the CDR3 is TGTGCCAGCAGTGAAGCCGGCAAGGGCTCGGGTCAGCCCCAGCATTTT.

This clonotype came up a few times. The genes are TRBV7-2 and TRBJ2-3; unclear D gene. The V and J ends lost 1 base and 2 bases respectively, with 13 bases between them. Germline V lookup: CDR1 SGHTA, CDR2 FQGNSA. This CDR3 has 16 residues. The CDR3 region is CASSLVAQRDTDTQYF. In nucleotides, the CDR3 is TGTGCCAGCAGCTTAGTAGCCCAGCGAGACACAGATACGCAGTATTTT.

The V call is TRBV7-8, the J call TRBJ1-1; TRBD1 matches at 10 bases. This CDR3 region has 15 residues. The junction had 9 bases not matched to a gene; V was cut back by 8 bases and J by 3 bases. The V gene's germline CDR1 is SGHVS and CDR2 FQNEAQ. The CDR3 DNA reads TGTGCCAGCTCGCCCGACAGGGGGCGAGACACTGAAGCTTTCTTT. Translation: CASSPDRGRDTEAFF.

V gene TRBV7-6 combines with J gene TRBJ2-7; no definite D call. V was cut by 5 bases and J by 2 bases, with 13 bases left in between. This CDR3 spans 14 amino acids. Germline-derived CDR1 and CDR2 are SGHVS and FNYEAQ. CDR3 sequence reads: CASSVGQNTYEQYF. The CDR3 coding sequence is TGTGCCAGCAGCGTCGGGCAGAATACCTACGAGCAGTACTTC.

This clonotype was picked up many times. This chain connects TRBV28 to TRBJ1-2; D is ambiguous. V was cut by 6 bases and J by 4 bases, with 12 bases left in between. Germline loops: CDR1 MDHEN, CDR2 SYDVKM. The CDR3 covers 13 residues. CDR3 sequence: CASSFRSTYGYTF. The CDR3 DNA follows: TGTGCCAGCAGCTTCCGCTCCACCTATGGCTACACCTTC.